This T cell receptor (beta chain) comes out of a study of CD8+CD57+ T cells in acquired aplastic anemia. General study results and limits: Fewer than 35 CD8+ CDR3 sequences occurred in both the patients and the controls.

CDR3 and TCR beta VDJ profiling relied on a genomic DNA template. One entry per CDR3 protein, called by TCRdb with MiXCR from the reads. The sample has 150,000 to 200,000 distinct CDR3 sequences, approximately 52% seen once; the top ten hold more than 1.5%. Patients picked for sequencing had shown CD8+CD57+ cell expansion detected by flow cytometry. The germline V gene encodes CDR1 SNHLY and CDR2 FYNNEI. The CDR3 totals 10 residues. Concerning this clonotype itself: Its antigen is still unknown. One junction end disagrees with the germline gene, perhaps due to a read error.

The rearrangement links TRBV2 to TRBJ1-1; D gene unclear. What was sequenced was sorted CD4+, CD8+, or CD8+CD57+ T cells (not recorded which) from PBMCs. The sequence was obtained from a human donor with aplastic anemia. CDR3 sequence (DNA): TGTGCCAGAGACACGACTGAAGCCTTCTTT. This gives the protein CARDTTEAFF.